Included here is one TCR beta chain sequence, with context. Method: immunoSEQ multiplex PCR; TCRdb's copy keeps in-frame clones and lacks some. The table records about 190,000 clones, about 66% of them present only once. The study separated CD4+ cells into CD45RA+ naive and CD45RA-negative memory subsets. CDR3 length: 15 amino acids. These data come from a study of shared clonotypes between healthy human individuals. The receptor was derived from a man younger than 45 in good health. The chain recombines TRBV12-1 with TRBJ2-1. TRBV12-1 corresponds to a pseudogene. The source material was memory CD4+ T cells sorted from blood. This sample's subset: CD45RA-negative fraction. The CDR3 DNA reads as TGTGCCAGCAGCTCCAGCCAACTTCCGCACAATGAGCAGTTCTTC. Translating gives CASSSSQLPHNEQFF.